The rows below give T cell receptor beta chains drawn from one sample of a study of cytomegalovirus exposure and HLA in healthy donors. Profiled with immunoSEQ multiplex PCR; TCRdb holds only in-frame clones, not every one. The repertoire includes more than 55,000 clones, around 80% of them detected once, and approximately 3.6% sits in the top ten. Sequencing was performed on PBMCs. Receptors were obtained from a woman aged 40 to 50 in good health and CMV-seronegative. Both conserved end residues are part of each CDR3. The D gene is left open where the match is weak. A row's size may be missing; if present it is once, few, many or a size class.

j_call clone_size d_call v_call cdr3_aa cdr3_nt
TRBJ2-5 - TRBD2 TRBV15 CATSRDQRGPETQYF TGTGCCACCAGCAGAGATCAGCGGGGGCCAGAGACCCAGTACTTC
TRBJ1-5 few TRBD1 TRBV28 CASAAGGNSNQPQHF TGTGCGAGCGCTGCAGGGGGGAATAGCAATCAGCCCCAGCATTTT
TRBJ2-5 once - TRBV15 CATSTRRDSETQYF TGTGCCACCAGTACCAGGCGGGATAGTGAGACCCAGTACTTC
TRBJ1-5 - - TRBV2 CASSVAGVAQPQHF TGTGCCAGCAGTGTGGCGGGGGTCGCTCAGCCCCAGCATTTT
TRBJ2-1 - TRBD2 TRBV27 CASSLLGTTDYNEQFF TGTGCCAGCAGTTTATTAGGGACTACCGATTACAATGAGCAGTTCTTC
TRBJ1-2 - TRBD1 TRBV9 CASEGTAVNYGYTF TGTGCCAGCGAAGGGACAGCTGTTAACTATGGCTACACCTTC
TRBJ2-5 few TRBD2 TRBV4-2 CASSQEASGIQETQYF TGTGCCAGCAGCCAAGAGGCTAGCGGGATCCAAGAGACCCAGTACTTC
TRBJ1-4 - TRBD1 TRBV5-6 CASSSGTGHEKLFF TGTGCCAGCAGTTCCGGGACAGGGCATGAAAAACTGTTTTTT
TRBJ2-1 - - TRBV7-8 CASSLEGTPGNEQFF TGTGCCAGCAGCTTAGAAGGGACTCCAGGCAATGAGCAGTTCTTC
TRBJ1-5 - - TRBV19 CASSIMLGSNQPQHF TGTGCCAGTAGTATCATGCTAGGTAGCAATCAGCCCCAGCATTTT
TRBJ1-5 - - TRBV6-1 CASNVRGNQPQHF TGTGCCAGCAACGTCAGGGGCAATCAGCCCCAGCATTTT
TRBJ2-7 - TRBD1 TRBV4-1 CASSQRGTGGSRTYEQYF TGCGCCAGCAGCCAACGGGGGACAGGGGGCTCTAGGACCTACGAGCAGTACTTC
TRBJ2-3 - - TRBV9 CASSVGGGGDTQYF TGTGCCAGCAGCGTAGGGGGAGGTGGCGATACGCAGTATTTT
TRBJ1-1 - TRBD1 TRBV12-5 CASAPRDRVTEAFF TGTGCTAGTGCCCCCCGGGACAGGGTTACTGAAGCTTTCTTT
TRBJ1-2 - TRBD1 TRBV4-2 CASSQSNRGDYGYTF TGTGCCAGCAGCCAGTCGAACAGGGGTGACTATGGCTACACCTTC
TRBJ1-2 - TRBD1 TRBV29-1 CSVTTGSHGYGYTF TGCAGCGTCACGACAGGGTCGCATGGCTATGGCTACACCTTC
TRBJ2-5 - TRBD2 TRBV7-3 CASSLTGPGGSKETQYF TGTGCCAGCAGCTTAACGGGGCCGGGAGGGTCCAAAGAGACCCAGTACTTC
TRBJ1-1 - - TRBV25-1 CASKVGFATEAFF TGTGCCAGCAAGGTCGGGTTTGCCACTGAAGCTTTCTTT
TRBJ1-1 - - TRBV7-9 CASSLSPRNTEAFF TGTGCCAGCAGCTTAAGCCCAAGGAACACTGAAGCTTTCTTT
TRBJ2-3 - - TRBV18 CASLLGARGPTDTQYF TGTGCCAGCCTCTTGGGGGCCCGAGGTCCCACAGATACGCAGTATTTT
TRBJ2-1 - TRBD2 TRBV6-1 CASSEATLAGADEQFF TGTGCCAGCAGTGAAGCGACCCTAGCGGGAGCCGATGAGCAGTTCTTC
TRBJ1-5 once TRBD1 TRBV2 CASTRGQADQPQHF TGTGCCAGCACCAGGGGACAGGCGGATCAGCCCCAGCATTTT
TRBJ1-1 - TRBD1 TRBV6-1 CASCRDRASAEAFF TGTGCCAGCTGTCGGGACAGGGCGAGCGCTGAAGCTTTCTTT
TRBJ2-1 few - TRBV9 CASSVAAADYNEQFF TGTGCCAGCAGCGTAGCTGCGGCGGATTACAATGAGCAGTTCTTC
TRBJ1-5 - TRBD1 TRBV28 CASSLGDRDNQPQHF TGTGCCAGCAGTTTGGGGGACAGGGATAATCAGCCCCAGCATTTT
TRBJ1-4 once - TRBV28 CASRGIGGFGTNEKLFF TGTGCCAGCAGGGGGATCGGGGGGTTCGGTACTAATGAAAAACTGTTTTTT
TRBJ2-7 - - TRBV28 CASSSGIYEQYF TGTGCCAGCAGTTCGGGGATCTACGAGCAGTACTTC
TRBJ1-1 - - TRBV14 CASSQGVMERLRVNTEAFF TGTGCCAGCAGCCAAGGGGTAATGGAACGGTTGAGGGTGAACACTGAAGCTTTCTTT
TRBJ2-7 - TRBD1 TRBV7-9 CASSGGTGPSYEQYF TGTGCCAGCAGCGGGGGGACAGGCCCCTCCTACGAGCAGTACTTC
TRBJ2-1 - TRBD2 TRBV19 CASMTPILAGGPSEQFF TGTGCCAGCATGACCCCAATACTAGCGGGAGGGCCAAGTGAGCAGTTCTTC
TRBJ2-7 - - TRBV28 CASMRQTYEQYF TGTGCCAGCATGAGACAGACCTACGAGCAGTACTTC